Listed here are 10 T cell receptor beta chains from one sample, sequenced in a study of cytomegalovirus exposure and HLA in healthy donors. Data came from immunoSEQ multiplex PCR; TCRdb stores just in-frame clones and leaves some out. The data contain about 75,000 clones, about 85% of them singletons. What was sequenced was PBMCs. Source of these receptors: a man aged 30-40 years in good health and CMV-seronegative.

This clone was found many times. The chain employs TRBV4-3 and TRBJ2-1, with 8 nucleotides matching TRBD2. With 5 bases clipped from V and 9 bases from J, the junction kept 18 bases outside the gene matches. Germline CDR1 LGHNA, CDR2 YSLEER. The CDR3 consists of 17 residues. In nucleotides, the CDR3 is TGCGCCAGCAGCTTGCAGTGGTCCAGCGGGGGAGTAACTGAGCAGTTCTTC. It yields the protein CASSLQWSSGGVTEQFF.

The chain recombines TRBV6-1 with TRBJ2-1; D may be TRBD2 (5 bases). The CDR3 length is 13 residues. V was shortened by 6 bases and J by 9 bases, with 15 bases between the two germline ends. Germline loops: CDR1 MNHNS, CDR2 SASEGT. Here the CDR3 reads CASRAQGGLEQFF. In DNA form, the CDR3 reads TGTGCCAGCAGGGCTCAAGGCGGACTTGAGCAGTTCTTC.

The table lists this clone with a few counts. This chain uses TRBV5-1 with TRBJ2-7, with 7 bases fitting TRBD1. Germline trimming cut 7 bases from V and 0 bases from J; bases unmatched to any gene: 13. The germline V gene has CDR1 SGHRS and CDR2 YFSETQ. CDR3 length: 16 amino acids. CDR3 in amino acids: CASGQNTGTVSYEQYF. In DNA, the CDR3 is TGCGCCAGCGGACAGAATACCGGGACAGTCTCCTACGAGCAGTACTTC.

The chain uses TRBV5-1 and TRBJ2-1; 14 bases match TRBD2. The CDR3 consists of 18 residues. Germline V gene lookup returns CDR1 SGHRS and CDR2 YFSETQ. J lost 2 bases, V lost 4 bases, and 8 bases had no gene match. The CDR3 sequence: CASSIGTSGRGTYNEQFF. The DNA for the CDR3 is TGCGCCAGCAGCATAGGGACTAGCGGGAGAGGTACCTACAATGAGCAGTTCTTC.

The V and J genes are TRBV6-1 and TRBJ2-1; TRBD1 aligns across 8 bases. Germline values: CDR1 MNHNS, CDR2 SASEGT. The V gene end was trimmed by 6 bases and the J gene end by 0 bases; junction bases not matched to a gene: 4. The CDR3 has 15 amino acids. This chain's CDR3 is CASRDRGRSYNEQFF. CDR3 bases: TGTGCCAGCAGAGACAGGGGACGCTCCTACAATGAGCAGTTCTTC.

The rearrangement links TRBV27 to TRBJ2-7, with D possibly being TRBD2 (5 bases). V was pared by 7 bases and J by 0 bases, with 13 bases between. The CDR3 is made up of 14 amino acids. The germline V gene encodes CDR1 MNHEY and CDR2 SMNVEV (reference sequence). CDR3 amino acids: CASKVMGSSYEQYV. DNA of the CDR3: TGTGCCAGCAAGGTCATGGGGAGCTCCTACGAGCAGTACGTC.

This chain uses TRBV27 with TRBJ2-3, with 10 bases that match TRBD1. CDR1 is MNHEY, CDR2 SMNVEV, per germline (reference sequence). Unmatched junction bases numbered 10, after V lost 8 bases and J lost 8 bases. This CDR3 is built from 14 residues. The DNA of the CDR3 is TGTGCCAGCGCACGGGACAGGGGAGTGGGTACGCAGTATTTT. This gives the protein CASARDRGVGTQYF.

V gene TRBV7-9 combines with J gene TRBJ1-2; the D is unclear. Per germline, CDR1 SEHNR and CDR2 FQNEAQ (reference sequence). Trimming cost V 1 base and J 4 bases, with 10 bases left between them. This CDR3 is built from 14 residues. DNA of the CDR3: TGTGCCAGCAGCTTAGAGGCTCTAGGCTATGGCTACACCTTC. Its protein is CASSLEALGYGYTF. The variable domain in full, with the rest retrieved from reference TRBV7-9 and TRBJ1-2, is DTGVSQNPRHKITKRGQNVTFRCDPISEHNRLYWYRQTLGQGPEFLTYFQNEAQLEKSRLLSDRFSAERPKGSFSTLEIQRTEQGDSAMYLCASSLEALGYGYTFGSGTRLTVV.

The chain employs TRBV11-2 and TRBJ1-4; 7 nucleotides agree with TRBD1. With 4 bases clipped from V and 6 bases from J, the junction kept 8 bases outside the gene matches. CDR3 length equals 15 residues. In germline, CDR1 is SGHAT, CDR2 FQNNGV. CDR3 DNA sequence: TGTGCCAGCAGCTCACAAGGGGGCGTAGATGAAAAACTGTTTTTT. It yields the protein CASSSQGGVDEKLFF.

The rearrangement joins TRBV6-5 to TRBJ2-6; the D gene is possibly TRBD1 (5 bases). V was trimmed by 4 bases and J by 0 bases, leaving 10 bases between them. CDR3 length: 16 amino acids. The germline V gene encodes CDR1 MNHEY and CDR2 SVGAGI. The DNA for the CDR3 is TGTGCCAGCAGTTCCCCTGACAGCTCTGGGGCCAACGTCCTGACTTTC. This encodes CASSSPDSSGANVLTF.